This T cell receptor (beta chain) is from a study of T cell clones after liver transplantation. The overall study: Pre-transplant mixed lymphocyte reactions yielded third-party-reactive TCRbeta sequences as comparators for graft-donor-reactive sequences.

This clone was recorded only once. Produced via immunoSEQ multiplex PCR; TCRdb's table is partial and in-frame only. The repertoire holds roughly 100,000 clones, with approximately 78% as singletons. Germline values: CDR1 SGHTA, CDR2 FQGNSA. V was pared by 8 bases and J by 1 base, with 14 bases between. This CDR3 contains 14 residues. The chain links TRBV7-2 to TRBJ1-1, with D perhaps matching TRBD1 (5 bases). The sample here was CD4+ T cells from blood, taken before liver transplant. The clonotype was recovered from a human donor who received a liver transplant. The CDR3 region has the DNA TGTGCCAGCGGATTCGCCGGGACGAACACTGAAGCTTTCTTT. This gives the protein CASGFAGTNTEAFF.